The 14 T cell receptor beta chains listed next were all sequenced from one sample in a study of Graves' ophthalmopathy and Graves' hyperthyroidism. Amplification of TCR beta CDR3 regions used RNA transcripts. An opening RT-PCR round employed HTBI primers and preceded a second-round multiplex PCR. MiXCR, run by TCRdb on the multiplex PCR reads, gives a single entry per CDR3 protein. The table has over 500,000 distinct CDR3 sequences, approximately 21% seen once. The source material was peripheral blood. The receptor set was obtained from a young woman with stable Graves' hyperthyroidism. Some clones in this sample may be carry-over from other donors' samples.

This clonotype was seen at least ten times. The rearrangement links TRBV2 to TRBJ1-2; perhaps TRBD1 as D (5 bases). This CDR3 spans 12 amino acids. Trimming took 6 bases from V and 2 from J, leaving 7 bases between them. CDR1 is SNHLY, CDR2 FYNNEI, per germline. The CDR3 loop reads CASRDTNYGYTF. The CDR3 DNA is TGTGCCAGCAGGGACACCAACTATGGCTACACCTTC.

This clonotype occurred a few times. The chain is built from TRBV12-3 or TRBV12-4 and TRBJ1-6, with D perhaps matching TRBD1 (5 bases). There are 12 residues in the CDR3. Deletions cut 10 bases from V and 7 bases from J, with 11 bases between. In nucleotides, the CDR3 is TGTGCCATCGGGACGAGCAATTCACCCCTCCACTTT. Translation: CAIGTSNSPLHF.

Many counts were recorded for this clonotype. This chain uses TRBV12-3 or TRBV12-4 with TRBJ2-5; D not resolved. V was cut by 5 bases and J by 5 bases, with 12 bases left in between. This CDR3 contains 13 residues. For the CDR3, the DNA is TGTGCCAGCAGTCGACTCCCGTGGGAGACCCAGTACTTC. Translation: CASSRLPWETQYF.

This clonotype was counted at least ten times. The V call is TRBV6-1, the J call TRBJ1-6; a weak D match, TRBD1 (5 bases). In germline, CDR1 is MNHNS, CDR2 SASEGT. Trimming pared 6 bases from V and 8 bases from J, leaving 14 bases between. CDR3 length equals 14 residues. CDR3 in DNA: TGTGCCAGCAGGCCCAGGGAAGGAGATTCACCCCTCCACTTT. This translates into CASRPREGDSPLHF.

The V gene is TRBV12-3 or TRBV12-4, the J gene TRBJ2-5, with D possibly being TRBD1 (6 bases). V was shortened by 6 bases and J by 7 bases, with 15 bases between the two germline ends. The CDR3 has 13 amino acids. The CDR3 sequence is CASRTQGIGTQYF. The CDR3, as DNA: TGTGCCAGCAGAACACAGGGTATAGGGACCCAGTACTTC.

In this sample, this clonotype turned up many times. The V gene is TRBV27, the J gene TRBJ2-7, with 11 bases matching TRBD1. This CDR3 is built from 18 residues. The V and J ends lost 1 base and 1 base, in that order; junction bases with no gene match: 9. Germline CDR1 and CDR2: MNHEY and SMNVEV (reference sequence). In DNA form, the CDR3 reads TGTGCCAGCAGTTTATATTGGACAGGGGGCACAATATCCTACGAGCAGTACTTC. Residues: CASSLYWTGGTISYEQYF.

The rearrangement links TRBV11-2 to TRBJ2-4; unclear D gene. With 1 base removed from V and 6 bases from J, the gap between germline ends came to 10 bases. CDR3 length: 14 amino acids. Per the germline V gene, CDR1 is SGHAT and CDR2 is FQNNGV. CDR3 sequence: CASSLGPRVNIQYF. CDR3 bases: TGTGCCAGCAGCTTAGGACCGAGAGTAAACATTCAGTACTTC.

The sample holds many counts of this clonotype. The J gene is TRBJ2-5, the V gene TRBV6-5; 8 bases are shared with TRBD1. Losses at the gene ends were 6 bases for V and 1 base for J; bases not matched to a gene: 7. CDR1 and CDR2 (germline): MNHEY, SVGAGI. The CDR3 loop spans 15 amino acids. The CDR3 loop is CASRATGALQETQYF. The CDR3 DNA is TGTGCCAGCAGGGCGACAGGGGCCCTCCAAGAGACCCAGTACTTC.

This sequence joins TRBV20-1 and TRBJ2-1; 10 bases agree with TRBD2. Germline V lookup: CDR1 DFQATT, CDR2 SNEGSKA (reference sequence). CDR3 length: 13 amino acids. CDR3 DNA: TGCAGCCAAGAGCGGGAGGGCCGGAATGAGCAGTTCTTC. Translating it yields CSQEREGRNEQFF.

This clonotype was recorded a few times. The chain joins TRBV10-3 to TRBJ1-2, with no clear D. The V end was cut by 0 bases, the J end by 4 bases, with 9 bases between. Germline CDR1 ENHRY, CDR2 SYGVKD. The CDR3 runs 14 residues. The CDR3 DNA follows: TGTGCCATCAGTGAGTCACGGATCGGCTATGGCTACACCTTC. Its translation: CAISESRIGYGYTF.

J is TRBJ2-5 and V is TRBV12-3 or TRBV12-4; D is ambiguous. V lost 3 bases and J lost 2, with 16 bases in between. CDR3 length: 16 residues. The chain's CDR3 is CASSFGSPSSQETQYF. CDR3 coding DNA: TGTGCCAGCAGTTTCGGGTCTCCGTCTAGTCAAGAGACCCAGTACTTC.

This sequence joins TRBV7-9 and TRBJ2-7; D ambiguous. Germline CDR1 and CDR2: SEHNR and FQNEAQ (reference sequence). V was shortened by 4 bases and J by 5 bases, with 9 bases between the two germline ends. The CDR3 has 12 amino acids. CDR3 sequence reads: CASSSGYHEQYF. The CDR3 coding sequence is TGTGCCAGCAGCTCGGGTTACCACGAGCAGTACTTC.

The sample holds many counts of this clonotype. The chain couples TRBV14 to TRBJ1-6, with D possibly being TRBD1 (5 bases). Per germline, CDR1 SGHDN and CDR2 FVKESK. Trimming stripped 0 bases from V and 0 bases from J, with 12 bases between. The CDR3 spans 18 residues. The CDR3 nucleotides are TGTGCCAGCAGCCAAGACAGGGACGCCAGCTCCTATAATTCACCCCTCCACTTT. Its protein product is CASSQDRDASSYNSPLHF.

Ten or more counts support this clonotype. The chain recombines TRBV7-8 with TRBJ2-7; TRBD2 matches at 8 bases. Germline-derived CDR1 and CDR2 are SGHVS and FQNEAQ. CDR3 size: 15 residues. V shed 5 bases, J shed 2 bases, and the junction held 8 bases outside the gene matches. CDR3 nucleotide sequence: TGTGCCAGCAGCCCCCGGGGGGGGTCTACCTACGAGCAGTACTTC. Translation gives CASSPRGGSTYEQYF. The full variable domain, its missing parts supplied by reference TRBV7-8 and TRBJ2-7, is GAGVSQSPRYKVAKRGQDVALRCDPISGHVSLFWYQQALGQGPEFLTYFQNEAQLDKSGLPSDRFFAERPEGSVSTLKIQRTQQEDSAVYLCASSPRGGSTYEQYFGPGTRLTVT.